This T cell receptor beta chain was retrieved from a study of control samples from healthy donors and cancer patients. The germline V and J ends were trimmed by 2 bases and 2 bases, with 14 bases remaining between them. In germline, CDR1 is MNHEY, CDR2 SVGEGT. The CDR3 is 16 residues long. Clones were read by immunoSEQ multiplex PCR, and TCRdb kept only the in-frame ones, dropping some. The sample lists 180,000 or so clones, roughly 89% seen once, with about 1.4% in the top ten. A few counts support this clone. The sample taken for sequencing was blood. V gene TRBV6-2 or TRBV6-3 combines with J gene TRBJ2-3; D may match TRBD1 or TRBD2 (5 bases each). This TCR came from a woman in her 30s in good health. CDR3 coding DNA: TGTGCCAGCAGTTACGCCCGGGACCTCTCCACAGATACGCAGTATTTT. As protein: CASSYARDLSTDTQYF.